This TCR beta chain originates from a study of blood T cell repertoires in COVID-19. Overall study: The United States, Italy and Spain were the sources of the acute and convalescent COVID-19 samples. T cells, B-cell-depleted T cells, or PBMCs supplied cDNA or gDNA.

In the authors' methods: Amplifying reference gene primers gave estimates of nucleated cell counts. Clones were read by immunoSEQ multiplex PCR, and TCRdb kept only the in-frame ones, dropping some. V and J calls and clone size follow that table, whereas D and trimming were derived from the DNA. The sample lists over 150,000 clones, about 90% occurring once. The sample was peripheral blood. The sequence was collected from a man aged 50 or older with acute or convalescent COVID-19.

In nucleotides, the CDR3 is TGCGCCAGCACTCAACTAGCGGGGGGTGGTGAGCAGTTCTTC. Translating gives CASTQLAGGGEQFF. The chain is built from TRBV4-1 and TRBJ2-1, with 12 bases aligning to TRBD2. This CDR3 has 14 residues. After removal of 7 bases from V and 9 bases from J, the junction contained 7 bases not matched to a gene. Germline values: CDR1 MGHRA, CDR2 YSYEKL.